What follows describes a single T cell receptor beta chain. The antigen remains undetermined. The record originates from a study of cytomegalovirus exposure and HLA in healthy donors. Overall study findings and caveats: A later analysis linked a missense variant in DCLRE1C to the trimming of TCR beta V and J genes. The listing of roughly 160 TCR beta chains classed them as cytomegalovirus-associated.

Germline-derived CDR1 and CDR2 are LNHDA and SQIVND (reference sequence). Trimming took 2 bases from V and 4 from J; bases not matched to a gene: 7. The CDR3 length is 17 residues. Amplification used 60 Vbeta primers and 13 Jbeta primers. In the source study's methods: Later work found tens of millions of unique TCR beta chains, with 9.5 million to 14 million shared. The data were produced by immunoSEQ multiplex PCR, yet TCRdb's version contains in-frame clones alone and is incomplete. That table is the source of V, J and clone size, and D and trimming were worked out from the DNA. The data show fewer than 120,000 clones, with more than 65% seen just once and about 6.8% held by the top ten.

The chain recombines TRBV19 with TRBJ2-3; 12 nucleotides match TRBD2. Sequencing was performed on PBMCs. This clonotype originated in a man younger than 45 in good health and CMV-seropositive. The CDR3: CASSISRLAGGPDTQYF. DNA of the CDR3: TGTGCCAGTAGTATATCCAGGCTAGCGGGGGGGCCAGATACGCAGTATTTT.